This TCR beta chain was obtained from a study of OX40 agonist ivuxolimab in advanced cancers. Turning to the overall study: Ivuxolimab was an agonistic, fully human IgG2 monoclonal antibody directed against OX40 (CD134), a costimulatory receptor. Intravenous ivuxolimab was administered to patients every 2 weeks at six dose levels: 0.01, 0.1, 0.3, 1.5, 3 and 10 mg/kg. Among the roughly 52 dose-escalation patients, 19 had hepatocellular carcinoma, about 15 melanoma, 9 renal cell carcinoma and 9 head and neck cancer. In the dose-escalation cohort, 82.7% of patients were male, and the mean age was approximately 60 years, with a range of about 23 to 85. Patients were allowed to have had prior anti-PD-1, anti-PD-L1 or anti-CTLA-4 therapy, and roughly 40% of the dose-escalation patients had previously received checkpoint inhibitors. Three dose-escalation patients achieved partial responses, one with hepatocellular carcinoma and two with cutaneous melanoma. Peripheral TCRbeta sequencing was intended to test whether TCR sequence diversity was altered and clonal T-cell expansion was caused by ivuxolimab. The paper reports the monotherapy dose-escalation portion (N ≈ 50 patients) of the phase I ivuxolimab trial. Beyond this particular receptor, the publication reports: In the 0.1-3.0 mg/kg groups, partial responders were among the patients with the lowest normalized peripheral clonal expansion, particularly in CD8+ T cells. Low levels of normalized T-cell clonal expansion were also seen in some patients who did not respond. After ivuxolimab, expanded clones were on average more numerous among CD8+ T cells than among CD4+ T cells. At doses of 0.1 to 3.0 mg/kg, clonal expansion of both CD4+ and CD8+ blood T cells was observed from baseline to week 6. The antigen specificity of the clonally expanded peripheral T cells was not determined.

The trial excluded patients who had a history of autoimmune disease or were on systemic immunosuppression. Peripheral blood for TCR sequencing was collected from all dose cohorts at baseline, on cycle 4 day 1, and on cycle 7 day 1. Samples came from an open-label, multicenter, first-in-human phase I dose-escalation trial of ivuxolimab. Adults with locally advanced or metastatic melanoma, renal cell carcinoma, hepatocellular carcinoma or head and neck squamous cell carcinoma were enrolled in the trial. CD4+ and CD8+ T cells were sorted separately from peripheral blood before TCR sequencing. CDR1 and CDR2 were assigned from the germline V gene as MNHEY and SVGAGI. The cysteine opens and the phenylalanine closes a CDR3 of 16 amino acids. CDR3 DNA only is kept here, 48 bases in frame from base 1. Germline trimming: 2 bases from V, 5 bases from J; junction bases outside gene matches: 7. In this sample, this clone turned up a few times. Its cognate antigen has yet to be identified. No much larger clone exists at a distance of one base, and base qualities are not known.

Genomic DNA was isolated from the sorted cells so that the TCRbeta CDR3 region could be sequenced. TCRbeta CDR3 regions were sequenced using the immunoSEQ Assay. TCRdb obtained this table from immuneACCESS and retained in-frame rearrangements with V and J assigned. These tables miss some clones; where compared with another copy, unresolved V genes account for less than half of the shortfall, and the remainder is unexplained. The sample data list approximately 80,000 clones, and 80% to 95% of these were observed just once. The ten largest account for under 0.35% of the sample. The chain uses TRBV6-5 and TRBJ1-4; 8 bases in the middle match TRBD1. This clonotype originated in an adult with an advanced solid tumor such as melanoma, head and neck, liver or kidney cancer. The sample in question was CD4+ or CD8+ T cells sorted from blood, obtained in a trial of the OX40 agonist ivuxolimab. The DNA sequence is given as TGTGCCAGCAGTTACGCATGGACAGGGAGCAATGAAAAACTGTTTTTT. Its protein product is CASSYAWTGSNEKLFF.